The entry below gives a single T cell receptor beta chain sequence along with its context. Its specificity is unknown. This specimen belongs to a study of cytomegalovirus exposure and HLA in healthy donors. Overall study results and limits: Analyses of presence/absence relied on an assumption of roughly uniform sequencing depth across donors. Earlier results showed most TCR beta V segments being productive about 90% or about 30% of the time. What was likely a sequencing artifact was a cluster of highly shared sequence variants.

The PCR made use of 60 Vbeta and 13 Jbeta primers. The repertoire was sequenced with immunoSEQ multiplex PCR; TCRdb's copy has only in-frame clones and lacks some. The sample contains about 54,000 clones, about four fifths of which appear only once. The sample consisted of PBMCs. The origin of this receptor is a woman younger than 35 in good health and CMV-seronegative.

CDR3 sequence: CASTPGGTGNQPQHF. In DNA, the CDR3 is TGTGCCAGCACCCCAGGGGGGACAGGGAATCAGCCCCAGCATTTT. V is TRBV7-3 and J is TRBJ1-5; TRBD1 aligns across 9 bases. CDR3 length equals 15 residues. The germline V gene encodes CDR1 SGHTA and CDR2 FQGTGA. V was clipped by 7 bases and J by 4 bases; unmatched bases: 8.